These 3 T cell receptor beta chains were all obtained from the same sample, sequenced in a study of blood T cell repertoires in COVID-19. Profiled with immunoSEQ multiplex PCR; TCRdb holds only in-frame clones, not every one. This sample has about 320,000 clones; 85% occur once, and the top ten carry 7.2%. The source material was peripheral blood. The receptors here all came from a human donor in a cohort sampled during active COVID-19.

Comments on this clone: No DNA is shown, since the ends of the CDR3 on it are uncertain; the CDR3 is the one TCRdb lists. The V and J genes are TRBV12-3 or TRBV12-4 and TRBJ1-1; the table names TRBD1, a call not compared with the DNA. From its first to its last residue, the CDR3 has 12 amino acids. This CDR3 is CASSPVGDGTFF.

The rearrangement joins TRBV5-4 to TRBJ1-1; TRBD1 is a possible D gene (6 bases). This CDR3 is built from 14 residues. Trimming took 6 bases from V and 10 from J, leaving 22 bases between them. Germline assignment: CDR1 SGHNT and CDR2 YYREEE (reference sequence). This chain's CDR3 is CASNKEQGREIAFF. CDR3 nucleotide sequence: TGTGCCAGCAACAAGGAACAGGGCCGAGAGATAGCTTTCTTT.

The rearrangement uses TRBV5-1 and TRBJ1-2; D remains unclear. Trimming stripped 4 bases from V and 4 bases from J, with 17 bases between. The germline CDR1 and CDR2 sequences are SGHRS and YFSETQ. This CDR3 comprises 15 residues. The CDR3 DNA reads as TGCGCCAGCAGCCCCTATTCTGAGTATGCCTATGGCTACACCTTC. Protein: CASSPYSEYAYGYTF.